This T cell receptor (beta chain) originates from a study of T cell responses to AZD1222 COVID-19 vaccine. The method was immunoSEQ multiplex PCR; TCRdb's version includes in-frame clones alone and lacks a portion of them. The table records about 210,000 clones, roughly 94% of them present only once. Germline V gene lookup returns CDR1 MDHEN and CDR2 SYDVKM. There are 16 residues in the CDR3. The V and J ends lost 3 bases and 1 base, in that order; junction bases with no gene match: 8. The rearrangement uses TRBV28 and TRBJ2-7; TRBD1 matches 8 bases. The source material was peripheral blood, sampled 28 days after the second dose of the MenACWY control vaccine. This receptor was identified in an adult who received the MenACWY meningococcal vaccine as a control. The CDR3 here is CASSFPDRGPSYEQYF. The CDR3 coding sequence is TGTGCCAGCAGTTTCCCTGACAGGGGACCTTCCTACGAGCAGTACTTC.